The 3 T cell receptor beta chains reported below all come from one sample, sequenced in a study of T cells in Graves' hyperthyroidism and ophthalmopathy. Researchers amplified the TCR beta CDR3 regions from RNA transcripts. Using the HTBI primer set, a first-round RT-PCR was run on the TCR CDR3. Each CDR3 protein is one row after TCRdb ran MiXCR on the multiplex PCR reads. The sample carries 700,000 or so distinct CDR3 sequences, about 15% recorded once. The specimen sequenced was blood. The receptors originated from a woman aged 50 to 65 with Graves' ophthalmopathy.

Worth noting for this clonotype: This sequence may be a read error, since a much larger clone differs from it by one base. The chain recombines TRBV5-1 with TRBJ2-1; D ambiguous. With 0 bases removed from V and 6 bases from J, the gap between germline ends came to 13 bases. The CDR3 spans 15 residues. The germline CDR1 and CDR2 sequences are SGHRS and YFSETQ. CDR3: CASSLGPALVNEQFF. CDR3 DNA sequence: TGCGCCAGCAGCTTGGGACCAGCGTTAGTCAATGAGCAGTTCTTC.

The gene calls are TRBV7-9 and TRBJ1-6, with 10 nucleotides matching TRBD1. Losses at the gene ends were 5 bases for V and 9 bases for J; bases not matched to a gene: 7. Germline V gives CDR1 SEHNR, CDR2 FQNEAQ (reference sequence). CDR3 length: 15 amino acids. The CDR3 DNA reads as TGTGCCAGCAGCGATAGACAGGGGGCGCTTTCACCCCTCCACTTT. Translating it yields CASSDRQGALSPLHF. Drawing the rest from reference TRBV7-9 and TRBJ1-6, the complete variable domain is DTGVSQNPRHKITKRGQNVTFRCDPISEHNRLYWYRQTLGQGPEFLTYFQNEAQLEKSRLLSDRFSAERPKGSFSTLEIQRTEQGDSAMYLCASSDRQGALSPLHFGNGTRLTVT.

The gene calls are TRBV7-2 and TRBJ2-7; TRBD2 matches 8 bases. CDR1 is SGHTA, CDR2 FQGNSA, per germline. The CDR3 spans 13 residues. V trimming: 6 bases; J trimming: 1 base; junction bases outside the gene matches: 2. The chain's CDR3 is CASRIAGSYEQYF. CDR3 nucleotides: TGTGCCAGCAGAATAGCGGGGTCCTACGAGCAGTACTTC.